This TCR beta chain was captured in a study of T cell changes during pregnancy in multiple sclerosis (dated by TCRdb to the late 2010s). Notes on the research overall: Changes in the T cell repertoire over the course of pregnancy were examined in this study in women with multiple sclerosis.

The receptor library was made with the immunoSEQ multiplex PCR assay. TCRdb took this table from immuneACCESS and kept in-frame rearrangements with V and J called. Such tables lack part of the clones; where checked against another copy, unresolved V genes explain under half of the gap, and the rest is unexplained. Recorded for this sample are more than 65,000 clones; roughly 92% of them occurred a single time. 2.5% of the sample belongs to the ten largest clones. A note on this clone: The target of this receptor is not known. No base quality information exists; no much larger clone differs at one position.

The source was peripheral blood, collected in the first trimester of pregnancy. This TCR came from a female donor with multiple sclerosis, enrolled in a pregnancy study.

The base sequence is TGTGCCAGCAGCCCTACAGGAAAACCGGAGACCCAGTACTTC. Its protein reads: CASSPTGKPETQYF. The chain is assembled from TRBV25-1 and TRBJ2-5, with TRBD1 as a weak D call on 5 bases. Reading the germline V gene gives CDR1 MGHDK and CDR2 SYGVNS. Inclusive of the bounding cysteine and phenylalanine, the CDR3 is 14 residues long. Left in the record is the CDR3 DNA by itself, 42 bases read in frame from the first base. V and J lose 6 bases and 5 bases, and a span of 16 bases separates them.